This TCR beta chain is from a study of spatial heterogeneity in lung cancer. For the study at large: Beta-chain sequences were consistently detected more often than alpha-chain sequences. Findings and caveats of the study: Mutation tallies in tumors tracked expanded intratumoral alpha and beta TCR counts. Ubiquitous nonsynonymous mutations were tracked by counts of ubiquitous expanded TCRs, and regional ones by counts of regional expanded TCRs.

Carried by each TCR cDNA molecule was a unique molecular identifier. One entry per CDR3 protein results from TCRdb running MiXCR on the 5' RACE reads. The data show about 5,900 distinct CDR3 sequences, around 16% seen once. Time point specified: sample taken at primary tumor resection. Sequencing was performed on whole RNA extracted from tumor and nontumor lung tissue, or from frozen PBMC, and the material was left unsorted. In its sample, this clonotype is medium-sized. Its target is unknown. Within a library made for alpha chains, this beta chain is off target, and its count is uninformative. Germline CDR1 reads LGHDT; CDR2 reads YNNKEL (reference sequence). J gave up 5 bases and V 5 bases, and 4 bases lay outside the gene matches. This CDR3 contains 14 residues.

The clonotype originates from a male donor with early-stage non-small cell lung cancer. The chain employs TRBV3-1 and TRBJ1-2, with TRBD1 identical over 11 bases. This specimen was lung tumor tissue, taken at surgery. In DNA, the CDR3 is TGTGCCAGCAGCTACTGGGACAGGGGGTATGGCTACACCTTC. It yields the protein CASSYWDRGYGYTF.